Shown below are 18 T cell receptor beta chains from a single sample sequenced in a study of tumor-infiltrating lymphocytes in primary liver carcinoma. A primer in the constant region served to generate TCR beta cDNA from about 470 ng of total RNA. Slightly modified ARM-PCR, run as three nested multiplex PCR rounds, produced the TCR beta libraries. Amplification in the first two PCR rounds was performed using TRBV1-TRBV30 forward primers and a C-beta reverse primer for around 9 cycles each. Using its own MiXCR run on the multiplex PCR reads, TCRdb lists one record per CDR3 protein. The table includes approximately 300,000 distinct CDR3 sequences, 50% to 70% detected once. The authors took blood RNA from unsorted whole blood and also extracted germline DNA. The source material was peripheral blood. All receptors derive from a man aged 40-50 years with primary liver carcinoma and hepatitis B virus infection.

A note on this clonotype: One junction end does not reproduce the germline sequence, and a read error may be involved. This chain uses TRBV11-1 with TRBJ2-1; possibly TRBD2 for D (6 bases). Germline CDR1 reads SGHAT; CDR2 reads FQDESV (reference sequence). This CDR3 is built from 16 residues. The CDR3 loop is CTSSAFRGEDLWKQFF. As DNA, the CDR3 is TGTACCAGCAGCGCCTTTCGAGGGGAGGACCTTTGGAAGCAGTTCTTC.

This clonotype was found many times. The rearrangement joins TRBV7-8 to TRBJ2-2; D unresolved. Trimming took off 5 bases at V and 6 bases at J, with 10 bases between the two ends. The CDR3 totals 13 residues. The V gene's germline CDR1 is SGHVS and CDR2 FQNEAQ. The CDR3 here is CASSTDGSGELFF. CDR3 coding DNA: TGTGCCAGCAGCACCGATGGATCCGGGGAGCTGTTTTTT.

In its sample, this clonotype was seen a few times. The chain couples TRBV6-5 to TRBJ1-2, with D tentatively TRBD1 (5 bases). This CDR3 region has 14 residues. The germline V gene has CDR1 MNHEY and CDR2 SVGAGI. Trimming left V 6 bases short and J 8 bases short, with 19 bases between. The CDR3 reads CASSRSDHGAGYTF. As DNA, the CDR3 is TGTGCCAGCAGCCGCTCGGACCACGGGGCCGGCTACACCTTC.

The chain carries TRBV4-2 and TRBJ2-1; D assignment may be TRBD1 or TRBD2 (6 bases each). The end of the DNA fits TRBJ2-7 better, so the J call may be wrong. The CDR3 is 18 residues long. Germline V gene lookup returns CDR1 LGHNA and CDR2 YNFKEQ. The CDR3 DNA reads TGTGCCAGCAGCCCAGCGATTAGCGGCAGCGCCCAGGGGAATGAGCAGTACTTC. Its translation is CASSPAISGSAQGNEQYF.

To note about this clonotype: This sequence may be a read error, since a much larger clone differs from it by one base. The rearrangement links TRBV6-5 to TRBJ2-3; no firm D call. Germline V CDR1 and CDR2: MNHEY, SVGAGI. V was pared by 6 bases and J by 7 bases, with 26 bases between. The CDR3 runs to 17 residues. In nucleotides, the CDR3 is TGTGCCAGCAGCGCTCGAAGGTCAATCGACCTGGGGAATACGCAGTATTTT. Its protein product is CASSARRSIDLGNTQYF.

The V and J genes are TRBV29-1 and TRBJ2-5; 11 nucleotides agree with TRBD2. V lost 6 bases, J lost 5 bases, and 11 bases stayed unmatched. Germline-derived CDR1 and CDR2 are SQVTM and ANQGSEA. The CDR3 extends over 15 amino acids. In nucleotides, the CDR3 is TGCAGCGTGGAGGGACTAGCGGCAATGTTGGAGACCCAGTACTTC. Translating gives CSVEGLAAMLETQYF.

This clonotype appeared a few times. The chain links TRBV11-2 to TRBJ2-2, with 10 bases aligning to TRBD2. Unmatched junction bases numbered 3, after V lost 3 bases and J lost 2 bases. Germline V gene sequence: CDR1 SGHAT, CDR2 FQNNGV. This CDR3 comprises 16 residues. In nucleotides, the CDR3 is TGTGCCAGCAGCTTGAGACTAGCGGGTAACACCGGGGAGCTGTTTTTT. Residues: CASSLRLAGNTGELFF.

This clonotype occurred many times. This chain uses TRBV6-2 or TRBV6-3 with TRBJ2-5; D gene unclear. The CDR3 sequence is 13 residues long. V shed 8 bases and J shed 3 bases, with 13 bases lying between them. Per germline, CDR1 MNHEY and CDR2 SVGEGT. The CDR3 sequence is CASGWMVEETQYF. The CDR3 DNA sequence: TGTGCCAGCGGTTGGATGGTGGAAGAGACCCAGTACTTC.

To note about this clonotype: Here the CDR3 omits its conserved ending phenylalanine or tryptophan, so a read error is the likely source. The rearrangement links TRBV6-5 to TRBJ2-1, with D tentatively TRBD2 (6 bases). Germline-derived CDR1 and CDR2 are MNHEY and SVGAGI. The V end was cut by 11 bases, the J end by 5 bases, with 22 bases between. The CDR3 runs to 15 residues. CDR3 amino acids: CAPLSVSGGNNEQFL. CDR3 nucleotide sequence: TGTGCCCCTCTTAGTGTTAGCGGAGGTAACAATGAGCAGTTCTTA.

This clonotype was detected once. This sequence may be a read error, since a much larger clone differs from it by one base. The J gene is TRBJ2-5, the V gene TRBV6-6; 7 positions match TRBD2. Germline V CDR1 and CDR2: MNHNY, SVGAGI (reference sequence). The CDR3 is made up of 16 amino acids. CDR3 region: CVSSYDIGRRQETQYF. The CDR3 DNA follows: TGTGTCAGCAGTTACGACATCGGGAGGAGACAAGAGACCCAGTACTTC.

To note about this clonotype: This may stem from a read error, because a much larger clone lies one nucleotide away. J is TRBJ1-5 and V is TRBV6-5; D may be TRBD1 (5 bases). Germline V gene sequence: CDR1 MNHEY, CDR2 SVGAGI. Deletions cut 2 bases from V and 11 bases from J, with 16 bases between. CDR3 length: 14 amino acids. CDR3 sequence reads: CASSYGTMGGTQHF. DNA for the CDR3: TGTGCCAGCAGTTACGGGACCATGGGAGGGACCCAGCATTTT.

This clonotype turned up a few times. Since a much larger clone is just one base distant, this may be a read error. This chain uses TRBV10-3 with TRBJ2-1, with TRBD1 matching over 11 bases. This CDR3 is 14 amino acids long. Germline CDR1 and CDR2: ENHRY and SYGVKD. The CDR3 DNA sequence: TGTGTCATCAGTGAAGGACAGGGGGCGGAAGAGCAGTTCTTC. This sequence encodes CVISEGQGAEEQFF.

About this clonotype itself: One junction end disagrees with the germline gene, perhaps due to a read error. The rearrangement joins TRBV28 to TRBJ2-7; 8 bases match TRBD2. CDR1 and CDR2 from the germline V gene are MDHEN and SYDVKM. The CDR3 totals 15 residues. The CDR3 is CVSSLAGTIVHEQYF. CDR3 DNA: TGTGTCAGCAGTTTAGCGGGGACTATCGTCCACGAGCAGTACTTC.

This clonotype was seen only once. At one of its ends the junction is not consistent with the germline gene, which may arise from a read error. The chain has TRBV6-1 and TRBJ2-2; D gene unclear. The germline gives CDR1 MNHNS, CDR2 SASEGT. The CDR3 extends over 13 amino acids. The CDR3 protein is CVSSEHGTGELFF. CDR3 in DNA: TGTGTCAGCAGTGAACATGGGACCGGGGAGCTGTTTTTT.

V gene TRBV5-1 combines with J gene TRBJ2-5; no reliable D call. V lost 3 bases, J lost 2 bases, and 14 bases lay in between. CDR3 length equals 15 residues. Germline CDR1 is SGHRS and CDR2 is YFSETQ. The CDR3: CASSWELKLQETQYF. As DNA, the CDR3 is TGCGCCAGCAGCTGGGAACTGAAATTACAAGAGACCCAGTACTTC.

This clonotype was counted at least ten times. This chain joins TRBV29-1 and TRBJ2-7; no firm D call. The CDR3 totals 10 residues. Germline lookup yields CDR1 SQVTM and CDR2 ANQGSEA. V shed 0 bases and J shed 7 bases, with 4 bases lying between them. CDR3 residues: CSVEEGEQYF. CDR3 sequence (DNA): TGCAGCGTTGAAGAAGGGGAGCAGTACTTC.

V usage is TRBV5-4 and J usage is TRBJ2-3; D is unresolved. The CDR3 consists of 15 residues. Trimming pared 0 bases from V and 2 bases from J, leaving 10 bases between. Germline lookup yields CDR1 SGHNT and CDR2 YYREEE (reference sequence). In DNA form, the CDR3 reads TGTGCCAGCAGCTTGGACATGGGCCTCACAGATACGCAGTATTTT. It is translated as CASSLDMGLTDTQYF.

The chain recombines TRBV5-4 with TRBJ2-7, with 11 bases aligning to TRBD2. V was pared by 4 bases and J by 5 bases, with 11 bases of the junction left unmatched. CDR1 and CDR2 (germline): SGHNT, YYREEE (reference sequence). There are 16 residues in the CDR3. The CDR3 here is CASSPLTGTSGDEQYF. In DNA form, the CDR3 reads TGTGCCAGCAGCCCCTTGACCGGGACTAGCGGTGACGAGCAGTACTTC.